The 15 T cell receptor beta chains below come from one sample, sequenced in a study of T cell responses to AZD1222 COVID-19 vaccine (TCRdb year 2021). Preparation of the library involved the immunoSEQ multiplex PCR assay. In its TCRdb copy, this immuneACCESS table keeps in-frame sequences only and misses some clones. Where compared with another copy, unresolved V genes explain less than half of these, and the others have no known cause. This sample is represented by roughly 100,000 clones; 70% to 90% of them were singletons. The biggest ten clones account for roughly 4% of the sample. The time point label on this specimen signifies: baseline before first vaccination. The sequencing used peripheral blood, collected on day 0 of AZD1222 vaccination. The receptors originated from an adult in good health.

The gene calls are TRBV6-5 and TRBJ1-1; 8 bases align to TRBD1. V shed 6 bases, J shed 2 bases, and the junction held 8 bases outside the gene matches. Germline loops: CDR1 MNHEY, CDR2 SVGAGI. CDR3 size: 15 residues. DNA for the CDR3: TGTGCCAGCAGGCTCCAGGGGGCGCGTAACACTGAAGCTTTCTTT. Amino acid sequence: CASRLQGARNTEAFF.

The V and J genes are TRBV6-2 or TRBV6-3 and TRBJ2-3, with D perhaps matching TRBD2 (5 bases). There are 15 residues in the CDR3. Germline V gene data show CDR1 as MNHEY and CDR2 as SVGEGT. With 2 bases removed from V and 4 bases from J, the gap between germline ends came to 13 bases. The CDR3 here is CASSYGGDGADTQYF. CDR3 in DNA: TGTGCCAGCAGTTACGGAGGTGATGGGGCAGATACGCAGTATTTT.

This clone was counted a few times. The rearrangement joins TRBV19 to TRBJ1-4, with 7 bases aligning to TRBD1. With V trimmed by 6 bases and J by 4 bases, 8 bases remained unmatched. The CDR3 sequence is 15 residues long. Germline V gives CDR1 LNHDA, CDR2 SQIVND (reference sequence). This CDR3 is CASRPRGTGNEKLFF. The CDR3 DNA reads TGTGCCAGTAGGCCCAGGGGGACGGGTAATGAAAAACTGTTTTTT. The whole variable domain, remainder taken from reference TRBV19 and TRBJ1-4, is DGGITQSPKYLFRKEGQNVTLSCEQNLNHDAMYWYRQDPGQGLRLIYYSQIVNDFQKGDIAEGYSVSREKKESFPLTVTSAQKNPTAFYLCASRPRGTGNEKLFFGSGTQLSVL.

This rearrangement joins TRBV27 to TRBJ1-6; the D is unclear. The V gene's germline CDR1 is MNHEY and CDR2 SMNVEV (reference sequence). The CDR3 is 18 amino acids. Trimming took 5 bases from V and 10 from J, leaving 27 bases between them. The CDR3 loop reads CASSPDRTVVPNGSPLHF. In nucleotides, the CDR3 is TGTGCCAGCAGTCCCGATCGCACCGTGGTCCCTAATGGGTCACCCCTCCACTTT.

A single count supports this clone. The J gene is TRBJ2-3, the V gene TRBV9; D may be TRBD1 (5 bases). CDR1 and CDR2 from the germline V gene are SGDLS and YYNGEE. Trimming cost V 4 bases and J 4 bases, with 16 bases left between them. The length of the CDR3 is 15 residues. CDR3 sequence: CASSPMGRWADTQYF. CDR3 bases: TGTGCCAGCAGCCCTATGGGGCGATGGGCAGATACGCAGTATTTT.

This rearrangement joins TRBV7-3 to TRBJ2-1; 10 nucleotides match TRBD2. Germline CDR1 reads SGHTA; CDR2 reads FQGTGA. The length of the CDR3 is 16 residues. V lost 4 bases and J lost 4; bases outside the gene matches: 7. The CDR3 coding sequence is TGTGCCAGCAGCTCAAGCGGGGGGGCACGGTACAATGAGCAGTTCTTC. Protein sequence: CASSSSGGARYNEQFF.

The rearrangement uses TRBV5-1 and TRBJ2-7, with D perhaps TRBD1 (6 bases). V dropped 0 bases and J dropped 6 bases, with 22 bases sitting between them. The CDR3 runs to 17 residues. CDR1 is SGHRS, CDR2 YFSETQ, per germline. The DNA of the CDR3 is TGCGCCAGCAGCTTGGAGGGTCTGGACAGTGGTCGGCGCGAGCAGTACTTC. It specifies CASSLEGLDSGRREQYF.

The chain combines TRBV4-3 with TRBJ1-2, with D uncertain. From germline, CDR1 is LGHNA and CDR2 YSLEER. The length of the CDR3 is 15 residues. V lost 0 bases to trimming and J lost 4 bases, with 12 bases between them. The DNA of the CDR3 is TGCGCCAGCAGCCAAGATTCTGGCGCCTTCTATGGCTACACCTTC. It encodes CASSQDSGAFYGYTF.

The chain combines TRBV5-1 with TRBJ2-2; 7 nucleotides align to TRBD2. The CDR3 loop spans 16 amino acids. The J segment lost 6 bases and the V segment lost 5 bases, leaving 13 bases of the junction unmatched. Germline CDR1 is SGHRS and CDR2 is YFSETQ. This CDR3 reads CASSHTSRGSPGELFF. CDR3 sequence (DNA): TGCGCCAGCAGTCACACTTCGCGGGGGAGCCCCGGGGAGCTGTTTTTT. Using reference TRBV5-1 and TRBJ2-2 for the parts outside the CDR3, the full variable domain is KAGVTQTPRYLIKTRGQQVTLSCSPISGHRSVSWYQQTPGQGLQFLFEYFSETQRNKGNFPGRFSGRQFSNSRSEMNVSTLELGDSALYLCASSHTSRGSPGELFFGEGSRLTVL.

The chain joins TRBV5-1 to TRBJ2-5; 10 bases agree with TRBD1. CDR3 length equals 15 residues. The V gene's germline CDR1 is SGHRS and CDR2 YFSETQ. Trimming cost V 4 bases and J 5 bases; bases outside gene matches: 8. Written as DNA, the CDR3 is TGCGCCAGCAGCAAGGACAGGGGGACGACGGAGACCCAGTACTTC. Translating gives CASSKDRGTTETQYF.

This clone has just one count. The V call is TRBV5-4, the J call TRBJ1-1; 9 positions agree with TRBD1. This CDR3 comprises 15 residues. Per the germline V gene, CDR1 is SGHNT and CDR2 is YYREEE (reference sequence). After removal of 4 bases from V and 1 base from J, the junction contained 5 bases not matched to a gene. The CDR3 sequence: CASSRGQGGNTEAFF. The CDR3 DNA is TGTGCCAGCAGCAGGGGACAGGGAGGGAACACTGAAGCTTTCTTT. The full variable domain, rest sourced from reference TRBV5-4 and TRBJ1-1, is ETGVTQSPTHLIKTRGQQVTLRCSSQSGHNTVSWYQQALGQGPQFIFQYYREEENGRGNFPPRFSGLQFPNYSSELNVNALELDDSALYLCASSRGQGGNTEAFFGQGTRLTVV.

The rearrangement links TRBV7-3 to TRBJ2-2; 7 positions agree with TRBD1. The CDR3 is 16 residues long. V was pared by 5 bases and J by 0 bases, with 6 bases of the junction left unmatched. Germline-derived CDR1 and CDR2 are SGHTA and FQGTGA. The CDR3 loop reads CASSPFGTANTGELFF. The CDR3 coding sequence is TGTGCCAGCAGCCCCTTTGGGACAGCGAACACCGGGGAGCTGTTTTTT.

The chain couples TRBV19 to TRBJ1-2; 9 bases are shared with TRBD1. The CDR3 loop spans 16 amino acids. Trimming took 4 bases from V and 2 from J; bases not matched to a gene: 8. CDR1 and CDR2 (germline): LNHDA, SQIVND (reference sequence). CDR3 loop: CASSTHRGRGNYGYTF. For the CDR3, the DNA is TGTGCCAGTAGTACCCACAGGGGGCGCGGAAACTATGGCTACACCTTC.

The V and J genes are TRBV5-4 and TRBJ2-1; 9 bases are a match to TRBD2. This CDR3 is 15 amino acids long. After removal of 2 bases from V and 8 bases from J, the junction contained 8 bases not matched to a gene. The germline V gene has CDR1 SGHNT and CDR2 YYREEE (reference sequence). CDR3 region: CASSFSGGRAHEQFF. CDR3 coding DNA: TGTGCCAGCAGCTTTAGCGGGGGACGCGCCCATGAGCAGTTCTTC.

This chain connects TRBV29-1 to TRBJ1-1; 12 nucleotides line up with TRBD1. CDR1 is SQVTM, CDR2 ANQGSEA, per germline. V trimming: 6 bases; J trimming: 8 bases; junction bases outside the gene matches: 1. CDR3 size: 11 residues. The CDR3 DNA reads TGCAGCGTCGGGACAGGGGGCGAAGCTTTCTTT. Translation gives CSVGTGGEAFF. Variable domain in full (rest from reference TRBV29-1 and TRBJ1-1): SAVISQKPSRDICQRGTSLTIQCQVDSQVTMMFWYRQQPGQSLTLIATANQGSEATYESGFVIDKFPISRPNLTFSTLTVSNMSPEDSSIYLCSVGTGGEAFFGQGTRLTVV.